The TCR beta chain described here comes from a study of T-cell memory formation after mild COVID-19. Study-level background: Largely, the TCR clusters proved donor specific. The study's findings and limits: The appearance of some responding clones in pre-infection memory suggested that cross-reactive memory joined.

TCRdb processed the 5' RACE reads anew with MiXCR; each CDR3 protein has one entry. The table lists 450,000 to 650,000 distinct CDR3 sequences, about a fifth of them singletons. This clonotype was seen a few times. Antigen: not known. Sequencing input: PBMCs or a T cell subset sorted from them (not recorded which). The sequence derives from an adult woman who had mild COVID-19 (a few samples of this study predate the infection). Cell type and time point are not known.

CDR3 in amino acids: CASRVAGPSYEQYF. CDR3 DNA: TGTGCCAGCAGGGTAGCGGGTCCTTCCTACGAGCAGTACTTC. The chain links TRBV6-2 or TRBV6-3 to TRBJ2-7; 7 bases align to TRBD2. With V trimmed by 6 bases and J by 1 base, 6 bases remained unmatched. In germline, CDR1 is MNHEY, CDR2 SVGEGT. The CDR3 extends over 14 amino acids.